The 22 T cell receptor beta chains below come from one sample, sequenced in a study of CXCR3-negative and CXCR3-positive naive CD8 T cells. UMI-tagged TRB cDNA libraries were built via 5' RACE. TCRdb reprocessed the 5' RACE reads and stores each CDR3 protein as one record, lacking DNA. The sample includes 35,000 to 55,000 distinct CDR3 sequences. The sequenced sample consisted of naive CXCR3- CD8+ T cells from blood. Subset reported: CD45RO-CCR7+CD27+CD95- naive CD8+ T cells lacking CXCR3 (TNR3-). All receptors come from a human donor in good health. Some clones in this sample may be carry-over from other donors' samples.

The J gene is TRBJ1-5, the V gene TRBV20-1; lacking DNA, the TRBD1 call made by TCRdb goes unchecked. Germline CDR1 reads DFQATT; CDR2 reads SNEGSKA (reference sequence). The CDR3 consists of 13 residues. CDR3 residues: CSASTGSNQPQHF.

V gene TRBV29-1 combines with J gene TRBJ1-1. The CDR3 consists of 14 residues. Germline-derived CDR1 and CDR2 are SQVTM and ANQGSEA. CDR3 protein: CSVELSDLGTEAFF.

The V and J genes are TRBV28 and TRBJ2-4; without DNA, the TCRdb call of TRBD1 cannot be checked. Germline V gene data show CDR1 as MDHEN and CDR2 as SYDVKM. The CDR3 spans 18 residues. The CDR3 loop is CASSLIVGQGGVRNIQYF.

The V gene is TRBV14, the J gene TRBJ2-7. Germline values: CDR1 SGHDN, CDR2 FVKESK. The CDR3 is made up of 13 amino acids. CDR3 sequence reads: CASSQVGAYEQYF. Combining the CDR3 with reference TRBV14 and TRBJ2-7 gives the whole variable domain EAGVTQFPSHSVIEKGQTVTLRCDPISGHDNLYWYRRVMGKEIKFLLHFVKESKQDESGMPNNRFLAERTGGTYSTLKVQPAELEDSGVYFCASSQVGAYEQYFGPGTRLTVT.

The rearrangement joins TRBV5-1 to TRBJ2-1. This CDR3 has 15 amino acids. The germline V gene encodes CDR1 SGHRS and CDR2 YFSETQ. The CDR3: CASSLGPGDYNEQFF.

This CDR3 reads CASSVDARTGYNEQYF. The genes are TRBV9 and TRBJ2-1; the D call of TRBD1 rests on TCRdb alone, since no DNA is present to check it. CDR1 SGDLS and CDR2 YYNGEE come from the germline V gene. CDR3 length: 16 amino acids.

The gene calls are TRBV6-2 or TRBV6-3 and TRBJ2-7; the TCRdb D gene call, TRBD1, has no DNA to confirm it. CDR1 is MNHEY and CDR2 is SVGEGT in the germline V gene. The CDR3 length is 14 residues. This chain's CDR3 is CASSLPGAYYEQYF.

The chain employs TRBV6-5 and TRBJ2-7. Germline lookup yields CDR1 MNHEY and CDR2 SVGAGI. This CDR3 is built from 14 residues. CDR3 amino acids: CASSYLSRVYEQYF.

This chain links TRBV5-1 with TRBJ2-1. Germline V gene data show CDR1 as SGHRS and CDR2 as YFSETQ. This CDR3 comprises 15 residues. The chain's CDR3 is CASSLRGGSYNEQFF.

The V call is TRBV19, the J call TRBJ2-5; the TCRdb call, TRBD1, lacks DNA for checking. Germline V lookup: CDR1 LNHDA, CDR2 SQIVND (reference sequence). The CDR3 is 15 residues long. CDR3 residues: CASSRPPVPQETQYF.

This clonotype counts as medium-sized (0.01 to 0.1%) by frequency. The V call is TRBV12-2, the J call TRBJ2-1. TRBV12-2 represents a pseudogene. The CDR3 sequence is 14 residues long. The chain's CDR3 is CASRLGRNYNEQFF.

This chain links TRBV19 with TRBJ2-7; the D gene TCRdb calls, TRBD2, cannot be checked with no DNA. The CDR3 length is 14 residues. Per the germline V gene, CDR1 is LNHDA and CDR2 is SQIVND (reference sequence). This CDR3 reads CASTSSGGADEQHF.

The chain uses TRBV7-9 and TRBJ1-1. CDR1 and CDR2 (germline): SEHNR, FQNEAQ (reference sequence). The CDR3 spans 12 residues. CDR3 loop: CASSPAGGGAFF.

V and J are TRBV29-1 and TRBJ2-7; TCRdb gives TRBD1 as the D gene, but with no DNA this cannot be confirmed. CDR3 size: 13 residues. Germline V gene sequence: CDR1 SQVTM, CDR2 ANQGSEA. The chain's CDR3 is CSVRKGENYEQYF.

The gene calls are TRBV11-1 and TRBJ2-1; TCRdb's D gene call, TRBD2, goes unchecked for lack of DNA. The CDR3 spans 16 residues. The germline V gene has CDR1 SGHAT and CDR2 FQDESV (reference sequence). The CDR3 protein is CASSLEASETYNEQFF.

This rearrangement joins TRBV12-3 or TRBV12-4 to TRBJ2-5; TCRdb names TRBD1, which stays unverified in the absence of DNA. This CDR3 has 15 residues. Here the CDR3 reads CASSLGQGRGKTQYF.

J is TRBJ2-7 and V is TRBV3-1. Per germline, CDR1 LGHDT and CDR2 YNNKEL (reference sequence). The CDR3 has 15 residues. CDR3 loop: CASSQEAGDSYEQYF.

The chain combines TRBV20-1 with TRBJ2-1; the D call from TCRdb, TRBD2, cannot be confirmed without DNA. Germline V CDR1 and CDR2: DFQATT, SNEGSKA (reference sequence). The CDR3 is 13 residues long. This chain's CDR3 is CSARYSAYSEQFF.

The genes are TRBV4-3 and TRBJ2-3; without DNA, the TCRdb call of TRBD2 cannot be checked. From germline, CDR1 is LGHNA and CDR2 YSLEER. This CDR3 is built from 17 residues. CDR3 residues: CASSQDPASGLTDTQYF.

CDR3 protein: CATSIFTVTEAFF. This chain connects TRBV15 to TRBJ1-1. The CDR3 contains 13 residues. Germline-derived CDR1 and CDR2 are LNHNV and YYDKDF (reference sequence).

The chain uses TRBV13 and TRBJ1-1; TCRdb proposes TRBD1, but this gene call is untestable without DNA. Germline V CDR1 and CDR2: PRHDT, FYEKMQ (reference sequence). There are 14 residues in the CDR3. Here the CDR3 reads CASILLLEGTEAFF.

The chain couples TRBV12-3 or TRBV12-4 to TRBJ2-7; with no DNA, the TCRdb D assignment of TRBD1 cannot be verified. The CDR3 has 13 amino acids. CDR3 sequence: CASRQGVGYEQYF.